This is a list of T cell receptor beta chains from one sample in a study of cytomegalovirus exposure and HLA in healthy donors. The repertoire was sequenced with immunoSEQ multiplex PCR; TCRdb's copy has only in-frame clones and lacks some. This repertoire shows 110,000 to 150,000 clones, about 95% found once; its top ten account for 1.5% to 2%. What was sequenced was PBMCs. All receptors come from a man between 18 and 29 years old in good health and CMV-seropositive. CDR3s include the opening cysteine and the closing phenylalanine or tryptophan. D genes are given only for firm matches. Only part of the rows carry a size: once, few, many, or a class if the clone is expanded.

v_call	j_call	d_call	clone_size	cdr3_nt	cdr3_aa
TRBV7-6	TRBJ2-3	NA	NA	TGTGCCAGCAGCTTAGGCGGGATCCCAGATACGCAGTATTTT	CASSLGGIPDTQYF
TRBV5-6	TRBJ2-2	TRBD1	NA	TGTGCCAGCAGCCCGGACAGGGGGCCCCTCGGCGGGGAGCTGTTTTTT	CASSPDRGPLGGELFF
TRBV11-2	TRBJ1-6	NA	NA	TGTGCCAGCAACCTCGGACAGTTTAATTCACCCCTCCACTTT	CASNLGQFNSPLHF
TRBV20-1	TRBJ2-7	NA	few	TGCAGTGCTAGGTTCAACCACGGGCAGTACTTC	CSARFNHGQYF
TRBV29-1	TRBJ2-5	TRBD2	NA	TGCAGCGCGTGTACTAGCGGGATCCGAGAGACCCAGTACTTC	CSACTSGIRETQYF
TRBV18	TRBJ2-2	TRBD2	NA	TGTGCCAGCTCACCGACTAGCGGGAGATTGAACACCGGGGAGCTGTTTTTT	CASSPTSGRLNTGELFF
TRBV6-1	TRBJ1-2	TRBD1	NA	TGTGCCAGCAGTGAGTGGACAGGGAATTACAACTATGGCTACACCTTC	CASSEWTGNYNYGYTF
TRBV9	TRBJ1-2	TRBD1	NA	TGTGCCAGCAGCGTAGGCCCCGTGACAGGGGACTATGGCTACACCTTC	CASSVGPVTGDYGYTF
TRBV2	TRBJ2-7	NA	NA	TGTGCCAGCAAGGTCCTAGCTAGCTCCTACGAGCAGTACTTC	CASKVLASSYEQYF
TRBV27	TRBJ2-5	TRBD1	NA	TGTGCCAGCAGTGCTACAGGGGTTCCAAGAGAGACCCAGTACTTC	CASSATGVPRETQYF
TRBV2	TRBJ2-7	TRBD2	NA	TGTGCCAGCAGCGGACTAGCGGGGAACTCCTACGAGCAGTACTTC	CASSGLAGNSYEQYF
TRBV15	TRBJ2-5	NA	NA	TGTGCCACCAGCAGACAACTAGGGGAGACCCAGTACTTC	CATSRQLGETQYF